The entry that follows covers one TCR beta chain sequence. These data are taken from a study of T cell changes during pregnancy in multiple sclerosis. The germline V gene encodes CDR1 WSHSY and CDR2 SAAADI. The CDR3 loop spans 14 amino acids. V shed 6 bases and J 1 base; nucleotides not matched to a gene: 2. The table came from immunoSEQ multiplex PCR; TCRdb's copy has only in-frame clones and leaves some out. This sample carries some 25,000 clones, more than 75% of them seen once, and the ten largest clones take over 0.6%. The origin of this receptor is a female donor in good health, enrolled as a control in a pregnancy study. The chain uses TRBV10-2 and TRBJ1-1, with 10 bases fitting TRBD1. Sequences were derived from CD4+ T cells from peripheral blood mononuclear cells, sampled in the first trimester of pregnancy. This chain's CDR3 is CASRGQGKNTEAFF. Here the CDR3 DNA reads TGCGCCAGCAGGGGACAGGGGAAGAACACTGAAGCTTTCTTT.